The source of this T cell receptor beta chain is a study of control samples from healthy donors and cancer patients. This table comes from immunoSEQ multiplex PCR, and its TCRdb copy is limited to in-frame clones, with some not included. This table has over 110,000 clones, 70% to 90% appearing once. Sequencing was done on a sample of blood. This TCR was recovered from a woman younger than 45 in good health.

CDR3 sequence reads: CASSEKGTSNTDTQYF. The CDR3 DNA sequence: TGTGCCAGCAGCGAAAAAGGGACTAGTAACACAGATACGCAGTATTTT. J is TRBJ2-3 and V is TRBV13; 8 positions agree with TRBD2. The CDR3 runs to 16 residues. V gave up 5 bases and J gave up 2 bases; unmatched junction bases: 9. Per the germline V gene, CDR1 is PRHDT and CDR2 is FYEKMQ (reference sequence).